This TCR beta chain was sequenced during a study of OX40 agonist ivuxolimab in advanced cancers. Study-wide context: Patients got intravenous ivuxolimab at 0.01 to 10 mg/kg every 2 weeks.

Germline CDR1 and CDR2: SGHRS and YFSETQ. Trimming stripped 0 bases from V and 4 bases from J, with 13 bases between. This CDR3 is 15 amino acids long. Whole-study results and caveats: It was also the case that some nonresponders had low normalized T-cell clonal expansion. Expanded clones tended on average to be more numerous among CD8+ T cells than CD4+.

As to this clone: What it binds is not known.

Generated by immunoSEQ multiplex PCR, the TCRdb table keeps only in-frame clones and is missing some. The sample has more than 45,000 clones; 65% to 85% are singletons. The receptor was isolated from an adult with an advanced solid tumor such as melanoma, head and neck, liver or kidney cancer. The material sequenced was CD4+ or CD8+ T cells sorted from blood, taken in a trial of the OX40 agonist ivuxolimab. The chain couples TRBV5-1 to TRBJ1-2, with D perhaps matching TRBD1 (6 bases). This CDR3 is CASSLGRGHAYGYTF. In nucleotides, the CDR3 is TGCGCCAGCAGCTTGGGTCGGGGGCACGCCTATGGCTACACCTTC.